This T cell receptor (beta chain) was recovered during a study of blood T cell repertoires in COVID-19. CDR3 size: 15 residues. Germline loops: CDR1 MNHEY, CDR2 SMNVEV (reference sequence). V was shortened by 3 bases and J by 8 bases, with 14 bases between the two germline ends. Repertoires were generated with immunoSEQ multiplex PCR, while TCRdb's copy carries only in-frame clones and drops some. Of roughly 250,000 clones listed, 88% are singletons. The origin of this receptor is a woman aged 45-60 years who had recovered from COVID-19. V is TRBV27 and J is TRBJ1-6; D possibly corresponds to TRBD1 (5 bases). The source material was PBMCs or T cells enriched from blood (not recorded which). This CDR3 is CASSFYGGLDSPLHF. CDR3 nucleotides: TGTGCCAGCAGTTTTTATGGGGGGTTGGATTCACCCCTCCACTTT.